This TCR beta chain is from a study of beta chain features in type 1 diabetes. Donors underwent one heparinised blood draw, around 100 mL on average. CD45RO/CCR7/CD25/CD127/CD95/CD27 sorting isolated CD4+ naive, central memory, regulatory and stem cell-like memory cells. Post-sort purity exceeded 98% for all sorted populations. Expressed TCRB transcripts were sequenced, since all the RNA that had been isolated was reverse transcribed. Clones were read by immunoSEQ multiplex PCR, and TCRdb kept only the in-frame ones, dropping some. The table shows around 310,000 clones, with less than 15% occurring only once. This clone was observed a few times. Its antigen is not known. V dropped 4 bases and J dropped 4 bases, with 9 bases sitting between them. Germline assignment: CDR1 SNHLY and CDR2 FYNNEI. The CDR3 contains 13 residues. Study-level findings and limits: Moderately but significantly shorter TCRB CDR3s were found in Type 1 diabetes patients in all four CD4+ subsets. A pattern of fewer insertions and more deletions at VDJ junctions was seen in type 1 diabetes patients.

The sample was naive CD4+ T cells from blood. This chain links TRBV2 with TRBJ2-3, with D possibly matching TRBD2 (5 bases). The sequence was collected from a woman between 18 and 29 years old with type 1 diabetes. The CDR3 sequence: CASSGGSADTQYF. CDR3 bases: TGTGCCAGCAGTGGGGGTAGCGCAGATACGCAGTATTTT.